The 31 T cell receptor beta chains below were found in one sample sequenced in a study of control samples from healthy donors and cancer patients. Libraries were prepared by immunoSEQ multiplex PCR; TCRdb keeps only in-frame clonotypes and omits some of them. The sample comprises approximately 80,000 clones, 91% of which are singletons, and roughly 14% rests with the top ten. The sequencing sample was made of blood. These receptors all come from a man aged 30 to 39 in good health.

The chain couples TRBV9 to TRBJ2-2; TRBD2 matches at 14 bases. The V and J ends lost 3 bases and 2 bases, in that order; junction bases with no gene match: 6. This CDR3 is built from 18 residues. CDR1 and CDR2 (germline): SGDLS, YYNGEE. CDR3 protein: CASSGRLAGGPNTGELFF. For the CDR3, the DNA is TGTGCCAGCAGCGGAAGACTAGCGGGAGGGCCAAACACCGGGGAGCTGTTTTTT. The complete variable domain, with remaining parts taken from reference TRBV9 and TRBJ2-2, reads DSGVTQTPKHLITATGQRVTLRCSPRSGDLSVYWYQQSLDQGLQFLIQYYNGEERAKGNILERFSAQQFPDLHSELNLSSLELGDSALYFCASSGRLAGGPNTGELFFGEGSRLTVL.

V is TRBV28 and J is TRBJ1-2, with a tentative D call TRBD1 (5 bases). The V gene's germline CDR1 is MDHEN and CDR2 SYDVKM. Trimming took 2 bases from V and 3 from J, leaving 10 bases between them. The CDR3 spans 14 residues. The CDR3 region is CASSLGGSDYGYTF. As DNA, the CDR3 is TGTGCCAGCAGTTTAGGGGGGTCAGACTATGGCTACACCTTC.

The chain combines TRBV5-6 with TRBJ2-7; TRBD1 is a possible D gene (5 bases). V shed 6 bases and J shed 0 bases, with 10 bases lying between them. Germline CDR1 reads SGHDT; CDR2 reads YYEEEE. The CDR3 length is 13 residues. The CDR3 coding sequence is TGTGCCAGCACCCGAGACAGCTCCTACGAGCAGTACTTC. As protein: CASTRDSSYEQYF.

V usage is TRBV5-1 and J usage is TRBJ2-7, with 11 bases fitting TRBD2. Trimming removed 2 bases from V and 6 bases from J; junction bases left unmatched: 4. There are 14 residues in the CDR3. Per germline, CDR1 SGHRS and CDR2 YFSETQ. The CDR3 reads CASSFRLAGSEQYF. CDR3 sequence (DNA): TGCGCCAGCAGCTTCCGACTAGCGGGAAGCGAGCAGTACTTC.

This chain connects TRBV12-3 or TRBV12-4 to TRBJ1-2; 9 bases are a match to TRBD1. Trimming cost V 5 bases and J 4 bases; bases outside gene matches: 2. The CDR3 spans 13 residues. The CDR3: CASSPDRGYGYTF. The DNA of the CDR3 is TGTGCCAGCAGTCCGGACAGGGGCTATGGCTACACCTTC.

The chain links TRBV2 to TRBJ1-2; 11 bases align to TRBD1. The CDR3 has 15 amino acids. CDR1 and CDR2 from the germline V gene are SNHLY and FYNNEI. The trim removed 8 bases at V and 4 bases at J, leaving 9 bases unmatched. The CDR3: CASLAPGQGAYGYTF. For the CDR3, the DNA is TGTGCCAGCCTCGCCCCCGGACAGGGGGCCTATGGCTACACCTTC.

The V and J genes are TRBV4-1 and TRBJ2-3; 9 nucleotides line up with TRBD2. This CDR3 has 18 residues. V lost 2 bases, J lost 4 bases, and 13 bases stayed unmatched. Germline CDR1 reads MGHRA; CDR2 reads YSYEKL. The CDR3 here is CASSQLAGIPPPPDTQYF. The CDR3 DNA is TGCGCCAGCAGCCAACTAGCGGGGATACCTCCCCCTCCAGATACGCAGTATTTT.

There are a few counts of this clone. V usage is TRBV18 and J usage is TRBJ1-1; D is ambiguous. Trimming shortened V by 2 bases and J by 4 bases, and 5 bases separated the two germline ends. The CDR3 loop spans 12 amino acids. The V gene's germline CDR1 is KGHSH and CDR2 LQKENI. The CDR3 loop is CASSPGVTEAFF. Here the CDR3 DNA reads TGTGCCAGCTCACCAGGGGTCACTGAAGCTTTCTTT.

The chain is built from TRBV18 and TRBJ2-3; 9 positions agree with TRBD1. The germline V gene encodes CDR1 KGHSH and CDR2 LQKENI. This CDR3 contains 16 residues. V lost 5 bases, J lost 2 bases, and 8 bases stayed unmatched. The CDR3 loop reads CASSFRTGVDTDTQYF. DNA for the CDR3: TGTGCCAGCTCATTCAGGACAGGGGTGGACACAGATACGCAGTATTTT.

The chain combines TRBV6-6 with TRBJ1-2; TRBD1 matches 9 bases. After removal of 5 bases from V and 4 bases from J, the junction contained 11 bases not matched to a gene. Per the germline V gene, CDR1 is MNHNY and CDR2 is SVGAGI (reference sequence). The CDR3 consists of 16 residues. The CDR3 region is CASSPRGTGNFYGYTF. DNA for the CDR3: TGTGCCAGCAGTCCGCGAGGGACAGGGAACTTCTATGGCTACACCTTC.

The CDR3 DNA is TGTGCCAGCAGCTACCCGCGAGTGGGGGATGAGCAGTTCTTC. Translation: CASSYPRVGDEQFF. The gene calls are TRBV7-9 and TRBJ2-1; tentatively, D is TRBD1 or TRBD2 (5 bases each). Germline V gene sequence: CDR1 SEHNR, CDR2 FQNEAQ (reference sequence). V was pared by 4 bases and J by 8 bases, with 15 bases between. This CDR3 has 14 residues.

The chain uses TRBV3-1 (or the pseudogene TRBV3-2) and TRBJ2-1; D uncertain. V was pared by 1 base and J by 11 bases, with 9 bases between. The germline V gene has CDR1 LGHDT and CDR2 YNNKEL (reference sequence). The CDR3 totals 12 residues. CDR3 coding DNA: TGTGCCAGCAGCCAAGCCCCAGAGAAGCAGTTCTTC. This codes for CASSQAPEKQFF.

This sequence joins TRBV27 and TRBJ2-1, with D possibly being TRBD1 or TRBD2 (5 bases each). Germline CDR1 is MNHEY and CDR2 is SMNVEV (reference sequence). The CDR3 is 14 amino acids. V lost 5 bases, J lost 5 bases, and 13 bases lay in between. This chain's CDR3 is CASSALGVNNEQFF. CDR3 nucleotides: TGTGCCAGCAGTGCCCTGGGGGTCAACAATGAGCAGTTCTTC.

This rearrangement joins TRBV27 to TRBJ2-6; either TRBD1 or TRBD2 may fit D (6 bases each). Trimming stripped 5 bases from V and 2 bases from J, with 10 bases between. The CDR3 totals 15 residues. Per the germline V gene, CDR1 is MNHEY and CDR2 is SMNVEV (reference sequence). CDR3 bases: TGTGCCAGCAGTGTCGGGGGCACTGGGGCCAACGTCCTGACTTTC. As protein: CASSVGGTGANVLTF.

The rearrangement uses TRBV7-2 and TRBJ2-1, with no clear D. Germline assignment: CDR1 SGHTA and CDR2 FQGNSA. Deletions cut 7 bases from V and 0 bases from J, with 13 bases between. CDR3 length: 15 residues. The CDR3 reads CASTPNGRSYNEQFF. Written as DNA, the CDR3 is TGTGCCAGCACCCCAAACGGGCGCTCCTACAATGAGCAGTTCTTC.

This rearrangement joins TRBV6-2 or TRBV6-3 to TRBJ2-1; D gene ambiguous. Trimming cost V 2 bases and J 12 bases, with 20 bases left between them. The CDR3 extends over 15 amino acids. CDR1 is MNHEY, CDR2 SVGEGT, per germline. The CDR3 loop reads CASSYVAILESVQFF. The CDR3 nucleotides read TGTGCCAGCAGTTACGTCGCTATCTTGGAATCTGTGCAGTTCTTC.

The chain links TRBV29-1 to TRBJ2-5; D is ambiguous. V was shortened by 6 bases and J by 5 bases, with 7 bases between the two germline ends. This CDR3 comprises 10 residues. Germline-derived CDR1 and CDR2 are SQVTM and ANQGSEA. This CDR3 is CSVKPETQYF. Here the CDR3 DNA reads TGCAGCGTCAAGCCCGAGACCCAGTACTTC.

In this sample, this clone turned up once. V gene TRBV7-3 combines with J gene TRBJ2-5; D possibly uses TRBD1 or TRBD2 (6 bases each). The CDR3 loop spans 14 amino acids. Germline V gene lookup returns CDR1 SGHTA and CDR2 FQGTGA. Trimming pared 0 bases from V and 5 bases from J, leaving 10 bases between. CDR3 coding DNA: TGTGCCAGCAGCTTAACTGGGGGGCAGGAGACCCAGTACTTC. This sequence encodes CASSLTGGQETQYF.

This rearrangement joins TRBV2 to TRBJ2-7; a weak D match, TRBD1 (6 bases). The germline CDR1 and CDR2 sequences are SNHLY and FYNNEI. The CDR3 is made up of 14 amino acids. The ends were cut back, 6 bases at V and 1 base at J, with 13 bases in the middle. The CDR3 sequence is CASRGQWESYEQYF. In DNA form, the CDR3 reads TGTGCCAGCAGAGGACAGTGGGAATCCTACGAGCAGTACTTC.

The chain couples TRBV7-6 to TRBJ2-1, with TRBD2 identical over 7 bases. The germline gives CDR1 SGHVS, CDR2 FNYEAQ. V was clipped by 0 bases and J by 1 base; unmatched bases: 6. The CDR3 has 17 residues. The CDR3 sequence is CASSLARTGGSYNEQFF. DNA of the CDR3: TGTGCCAGCAGCTTAGCGCGAACGGGAGGATCCTACAATGAGCAGTTCTTC.

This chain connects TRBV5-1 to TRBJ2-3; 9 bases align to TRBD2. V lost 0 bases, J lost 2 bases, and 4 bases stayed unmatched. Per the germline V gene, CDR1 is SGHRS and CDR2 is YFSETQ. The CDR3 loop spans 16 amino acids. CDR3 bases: TGCGCCAGCAGCTTGGGGTCTAGCGGGAACACAGATACGCAGTATTTT. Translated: CASSLGSSGNTDTQYF.

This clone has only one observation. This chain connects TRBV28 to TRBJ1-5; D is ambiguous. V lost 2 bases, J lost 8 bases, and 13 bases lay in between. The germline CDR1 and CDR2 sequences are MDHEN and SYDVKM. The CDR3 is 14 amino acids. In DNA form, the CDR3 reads TGTGCCAGCAGTTTACTTCGGGGTAGCAAGCCCCAGCATTTT. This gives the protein CASSLLRGSKPQHF. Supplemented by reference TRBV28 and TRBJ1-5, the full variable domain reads DVKVTQSSRYLVKRTGEKVFLECVQDMDHENMFWYRQDPGLGLRLIYFSYDVKMKEKGDIPEGYSVSREKKERFSLILESASTNQTSMYLCASSLLRGSKPQHFGDGTRLSIL.

The CDR3 region is CSVKTGVTGETQYF. CDR3 nucleotides: TGCAGCGTTAAGACAGGCGTGACGGGAGAGACCCAGTACTTC. The chain couples TRBV29-1 to TRBJ2-5, with D possibly TRBD1 on 6 matching bases. Germline values: CDR1 SQVTM, CDR2 ANQGSEA. With 5 bases removed from V and 4 bases from J, the gap between germline ends came to 17 bases. The CDR3 extends over 14 amino acids. The full variable domain, its missing parts supplied by reference TRBV29-1 and TRBJ2-5, is SAVISQKPSRDICQRGTSLTIQCQVDSQVTMMFWYRQQPGQSLTLIATANQGSEATYESGFVIDKFPISRPNLTFSTLTVSNMSPEDSSIYLCSVKTGVTGETQYFGPGTRLLVL.

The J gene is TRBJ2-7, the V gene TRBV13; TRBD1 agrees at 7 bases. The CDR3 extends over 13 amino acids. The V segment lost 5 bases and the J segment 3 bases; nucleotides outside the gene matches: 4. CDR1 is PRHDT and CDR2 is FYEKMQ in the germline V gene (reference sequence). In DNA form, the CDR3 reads TGTGCCAGCAGCCAGGGGGTTGACTACGAGCAGTACTTC. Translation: CASSQGVDYEQYF.

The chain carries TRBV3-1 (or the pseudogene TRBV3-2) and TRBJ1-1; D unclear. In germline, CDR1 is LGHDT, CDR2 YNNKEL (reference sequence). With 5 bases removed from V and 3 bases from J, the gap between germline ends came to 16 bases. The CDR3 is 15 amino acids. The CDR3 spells CASSVSSGSDTEAFF. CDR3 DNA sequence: TGTGCCAGCAGCGTAAGTTCGGGTTCTGACACTGAAGCTTTCTTT.

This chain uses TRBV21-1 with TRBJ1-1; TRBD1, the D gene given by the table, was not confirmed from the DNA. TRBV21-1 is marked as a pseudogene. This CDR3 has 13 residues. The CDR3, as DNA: TGTGCCAGCAGGAACACACCGAACACTGAAGCTTTCTTT. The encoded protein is CASRNTPNTEAFF.

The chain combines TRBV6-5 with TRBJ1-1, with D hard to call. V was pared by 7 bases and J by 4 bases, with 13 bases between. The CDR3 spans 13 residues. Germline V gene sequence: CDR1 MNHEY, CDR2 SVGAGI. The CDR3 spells CASKRAALTEAFF. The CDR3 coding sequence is TGTGCCAGCAAGAGGGCAGCGCTCACTGAAGCTTTCTTT.

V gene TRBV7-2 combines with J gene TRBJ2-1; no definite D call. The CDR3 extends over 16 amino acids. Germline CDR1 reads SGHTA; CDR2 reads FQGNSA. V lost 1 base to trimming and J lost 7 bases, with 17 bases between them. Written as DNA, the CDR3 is TGTGCCAGCAGCTTAGGAGGTGACACCTTAATAAATGAGCAGTTCTTC. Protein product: CASSLGGDTLINEQFF.

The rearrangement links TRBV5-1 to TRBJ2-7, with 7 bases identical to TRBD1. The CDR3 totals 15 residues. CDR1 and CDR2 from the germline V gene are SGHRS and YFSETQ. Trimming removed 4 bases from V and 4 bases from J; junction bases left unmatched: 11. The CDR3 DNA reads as TGCGCCAGCAGCCCGACAGGGCTAGAGGGATACGAGCAGTACTTC. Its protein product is CASSPTGLEGYEQYF.

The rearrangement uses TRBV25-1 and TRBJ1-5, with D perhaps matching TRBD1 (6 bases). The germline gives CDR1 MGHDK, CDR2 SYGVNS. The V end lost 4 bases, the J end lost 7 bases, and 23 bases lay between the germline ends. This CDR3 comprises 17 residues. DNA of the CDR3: TGTGCCAGCAGTGGACGACAGACCTCGGGGGCGGAACAGCCCCAGCATTTT. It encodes CASSGRQTSGAEQPQHF.

CDR3 DNA sequence: TGTGCCAGCTCAGGAGCCGAAAAACTGTTTTTT. It codes for CASSGAEKLFF. The chain combines TRBV28 with TRBJ1-4; no definite D call. Germline V gives CDR1 MDHEN, CDR2 SYDVKM. The CDR3 runs to 11 residues. Trimming shortened V by 8 bases and J by 8 bases, and 9 bases separated the two germline ends. Variable domain in full (rest from reference TRBV28 and TRBJ1-4): DVKVTQSSRYLVKRTGEKVFLECVQDMDHENMFWYRQDPGLGLRLIYFSYDVKMKEKGDIPEGYSVSREKKERFSLILESASTNQTSMYLCASSGAEKLFFGSGTQLSVL.